The clone carrying this T cell receptor beta chain appeared a single time. The antigen is unknown. This sample was included in a study of T cell repertoires in cytomegalovirus infection. Study context: CMV epitopes that were recently identified and HLA-C-restricted were used alongside well-studied HLA-B-restricted ones. An indication of both CMV infection and matching HLA type came from public TCR beta signatures. Notes on the study in general: Dominant in the ex vivo response were TCR beta clonotypes restricted by HLA-C and specific for CMV. The cumulative frequency of public TCR beta families identified carriers of CMV plus the relevant HLA.

This CDR3 has 15 residues. V shed 3 bases and J shed 4 bases, with 16 bases lying between them. Looked up from germline, CDR1 is DFQATT and CDR2 is SNEGSKA (reference sequence). MiXCR, applied by TCRdb to the reads, yields one record per CDR3 protein. The table shows a few hundred thousand distinct CDR3 sequences, with about 34% occurring only once. The sequencing here drew on cultured PBMCs, taken from culture after CMV antigen stimulation. The clonotype originates from a human donor in good health (CMV status not recorded). Some clones in this sample may be carry-over from other donors' samples. The chain recombines TRBV20-1 with TRBJ2-1; no firm D call. The CDR3 DNA follows: TGCAGTGCTAGTTACAGTCCCATAGATTACAATGAGCAGTTCTTC. Its translation: CSASYSPIDYNEQFF.